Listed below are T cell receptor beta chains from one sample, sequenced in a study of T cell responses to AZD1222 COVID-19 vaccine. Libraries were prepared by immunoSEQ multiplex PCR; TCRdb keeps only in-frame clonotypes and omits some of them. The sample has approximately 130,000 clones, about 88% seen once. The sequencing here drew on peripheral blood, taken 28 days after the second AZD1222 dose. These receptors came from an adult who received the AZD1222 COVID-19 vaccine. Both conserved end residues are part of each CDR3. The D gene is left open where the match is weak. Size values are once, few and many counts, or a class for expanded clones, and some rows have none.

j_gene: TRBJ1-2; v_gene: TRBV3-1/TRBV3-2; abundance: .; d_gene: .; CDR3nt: TGTGCCAGCAGCCCCGAGGGGGGATACTATGGCTACACCTTC; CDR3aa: CASSPEGGYYGYTF
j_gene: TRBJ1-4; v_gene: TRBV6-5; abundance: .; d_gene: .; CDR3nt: TGTGCCAGCAGTTTGTGGGGGACGAGACTGTTTTTT; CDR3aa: CASSLWGTRLFF
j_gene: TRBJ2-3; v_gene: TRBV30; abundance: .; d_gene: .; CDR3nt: TGTGCCTGGACCCTTGGCCAGCTCACAGATACGCAGTATTTT; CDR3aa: CAWTLGQLTDTQYF
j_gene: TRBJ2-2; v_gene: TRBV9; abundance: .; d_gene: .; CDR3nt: TGTGCCAGCAGCGTAGAAAGGGGCTGGACCGGGGAGCTGTTTTTT; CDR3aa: CASSVERGWTGELFF
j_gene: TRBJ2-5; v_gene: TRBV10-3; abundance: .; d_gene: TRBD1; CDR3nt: TGTGCCATCAGTGAGTCGTGGGGACAGGGGAATCCCCAGTACTTC; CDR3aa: CAISESWGQGNPQYF
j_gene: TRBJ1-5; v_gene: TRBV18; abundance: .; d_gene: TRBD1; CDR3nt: TGTGCCAGCTCGCCTATTCCGGGACAGGGAACGGGAGGCAATCAGCCCCAGCATTTT; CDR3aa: CASSPIPGQGTGGNQPQHF
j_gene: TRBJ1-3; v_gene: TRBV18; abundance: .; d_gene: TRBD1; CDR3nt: TGTGCCAGCTCACCGACAGGGGGCCTCTCTGGAAACACCATATATTTT; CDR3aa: CASSPTGGLSGNTIYF
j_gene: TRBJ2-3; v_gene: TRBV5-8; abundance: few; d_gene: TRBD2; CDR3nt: TGTGCCAGCAGCTTGGAGGGGGCTAGCGGGGTCCCAGATACGCAGTATTTT; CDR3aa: CASSLEGASGVPDTQYF
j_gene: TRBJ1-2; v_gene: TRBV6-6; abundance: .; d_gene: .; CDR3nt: TGTGCCAGCTCCCCAGATGGGGGGGCGATGGGCTACACCTTC; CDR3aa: CASSPDGGAMGYTF
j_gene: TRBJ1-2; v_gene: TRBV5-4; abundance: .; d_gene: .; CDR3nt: TGTGCCAGCAGCTTGGGAGAAGCTAACTATGGCTACACCTTC; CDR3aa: CASSLGEANYGYTF
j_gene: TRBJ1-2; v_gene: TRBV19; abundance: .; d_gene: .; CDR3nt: TGTGCCAGTAGTATCCCCCTGGGGGCTGGCTATGGCTACACCTTC; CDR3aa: CASSIPLGAGYGYTF
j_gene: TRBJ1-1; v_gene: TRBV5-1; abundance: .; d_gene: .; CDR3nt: TGCGCCAGCGCCGTGGGGGAGGGGCATGAAGCTTTCTTT; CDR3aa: CASAVGEGHEAFF
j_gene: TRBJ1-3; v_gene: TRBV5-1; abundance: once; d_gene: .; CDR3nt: TGCGCCAGCAGCTTGGCGCAGGGGCCAGACACCATATATTTT; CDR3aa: CASSLAQGPDTIYF
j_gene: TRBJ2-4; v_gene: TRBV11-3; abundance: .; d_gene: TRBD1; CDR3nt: TGTGCCAGCAGCCACGAACAGGGGGGACTAGCCAAAAACATTCAGTACTTC; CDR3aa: CASSHEQGGLAKNIQYF
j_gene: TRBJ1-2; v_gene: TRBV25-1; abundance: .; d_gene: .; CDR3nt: TGTGCCAGCAGTGACCAGCTATCTAACTATGGCTACACCTTC; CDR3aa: CASSDQLSNYGYTF
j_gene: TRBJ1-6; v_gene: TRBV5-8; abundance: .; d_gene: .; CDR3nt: TGTGCCAGCAGCTTAGGGCTCTCCTATAATTCACCCCTCCACTTT; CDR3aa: CASSLGLSYNSPLHF
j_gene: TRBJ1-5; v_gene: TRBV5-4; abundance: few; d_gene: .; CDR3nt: TGTGCCAGCAGCTTGGACGGGTATCGCAATCAGCCCCAGCATTTT; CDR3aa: CASSLDGYRNQPQHF
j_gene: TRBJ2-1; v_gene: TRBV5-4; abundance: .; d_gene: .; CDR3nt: TGTGCCAGCAGCTTGGAGAGGTACAATGAGCAGTTCTTC; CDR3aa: CASSLERYNEQFF
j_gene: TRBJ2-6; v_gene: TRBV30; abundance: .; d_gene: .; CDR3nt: TGTGCCTGGAGTGGGAGTAGCTCTGGGGCCAACGTCCTGACTTTC; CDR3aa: CAWSGSSSGANVLTF
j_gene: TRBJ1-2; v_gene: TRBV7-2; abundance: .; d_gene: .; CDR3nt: TGTGCCAGCAGCTTAGCAATGTTGGGTGGCTACACCTTC; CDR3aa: CASSLAMLGGYTF
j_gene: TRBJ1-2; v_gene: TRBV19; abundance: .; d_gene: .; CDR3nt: TGTGCCAGTAGTATGGGATATGGCTACACCTTC; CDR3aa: CASSMGYGYTF
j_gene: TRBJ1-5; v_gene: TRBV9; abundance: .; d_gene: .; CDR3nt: TGTGCCAGCAGCCCCACCGTTAGCAATCAGCCCCAGCATTTT; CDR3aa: CASSPTVSNQPQHF
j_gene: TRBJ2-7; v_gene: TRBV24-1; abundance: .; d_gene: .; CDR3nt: TGTGCCACCAGTGATTTTGGATCACTTTACGAGCAGTACTTC; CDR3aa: CATSDFGSLYEQYF
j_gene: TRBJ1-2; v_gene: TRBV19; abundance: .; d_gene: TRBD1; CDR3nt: TGTGCCAGTAGTATCGGACAGGGTAGCTATGGCTACACCTTC; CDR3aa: CASSIGQGSYGYTF
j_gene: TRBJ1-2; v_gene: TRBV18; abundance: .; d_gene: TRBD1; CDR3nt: TGTGCCAGCTCACCACTTGACAGGGAGGGCGGCTACACCTTC; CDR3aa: CASSPLDREGGYTF
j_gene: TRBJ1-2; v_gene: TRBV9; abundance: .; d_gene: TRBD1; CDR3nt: TGTGCCAGCAGCGTAGGGACAGGGGGATATGGCTACACCTTC; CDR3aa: CASSVGTGGYGYTF
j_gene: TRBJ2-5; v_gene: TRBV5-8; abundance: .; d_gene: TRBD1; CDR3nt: TGTGCCAGCAGCCGGGACAGACTTCAAGAGACCCAGTACTTC; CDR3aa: CASSRDRLQETQYF
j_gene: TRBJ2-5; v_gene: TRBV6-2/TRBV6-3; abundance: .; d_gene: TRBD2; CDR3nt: TGTGCCAGCAGTTACTCGCGGGGAAGCGGGAAAGAGACCCAGTACTTC; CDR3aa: CASSYSRGSGKETQYF
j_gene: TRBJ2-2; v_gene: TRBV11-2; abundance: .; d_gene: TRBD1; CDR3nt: TGTGCCAGCAGCCCGAGACAGGGGGATTACACCGGGGAGCTGTTTTTT; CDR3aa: CASSPRQGDYTGELFF
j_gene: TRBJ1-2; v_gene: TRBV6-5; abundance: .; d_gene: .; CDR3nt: TGTGCCAGCGGGGATGTCGGAGGCGGCTACACCTTC; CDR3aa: CASGDVGGGYTF
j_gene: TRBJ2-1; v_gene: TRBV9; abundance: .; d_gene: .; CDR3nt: TGTGCCAGCAGCGTAGAGGGGGGGACATACAATGAGCAGTTCTTC; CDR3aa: CASSVEGGTYNEQFF
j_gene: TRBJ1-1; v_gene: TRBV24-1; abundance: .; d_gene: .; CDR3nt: TGTGCCACCAGTGATGGGGGCCGGGCTTTCTTT; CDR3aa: CATSDGGRAFF
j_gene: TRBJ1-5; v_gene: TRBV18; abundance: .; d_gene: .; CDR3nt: TGTGCCAGCTCACCACCAGGTCGGGTCAATCAGCCCCAGCATTTT; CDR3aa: CASSPPGRVNQPQHF
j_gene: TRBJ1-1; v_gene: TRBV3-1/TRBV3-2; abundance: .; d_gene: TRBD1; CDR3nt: TGTGCCAGCAGCCAAGTGGGACAGGGGGGAGCTTTCTTT; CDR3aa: CASSQVGQGGAFF
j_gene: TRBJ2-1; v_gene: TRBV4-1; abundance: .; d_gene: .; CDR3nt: TGCGCCAGCAGCCAAGATGACGGGGACGATGAGCAGTTCTTC; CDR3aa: CASSQDDGDDEQFF
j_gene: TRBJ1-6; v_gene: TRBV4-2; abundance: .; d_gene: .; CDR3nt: TGTGCCAGCAGCCAAGCTAATTCACCCCTCCACTTT; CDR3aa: CASSQANSPLHF
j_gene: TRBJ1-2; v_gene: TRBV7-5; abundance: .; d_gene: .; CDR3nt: TGTGCCAGAAGCTTCCACCCAGCTAACTATGGCTACACCTTC; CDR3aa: CARSFHPANYGYTF
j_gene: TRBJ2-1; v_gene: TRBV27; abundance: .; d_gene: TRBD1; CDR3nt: TGTGCCAGCAGACTACAGGGGGCTGAGCAGTTCTTC; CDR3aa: CASRLQGAEQFF
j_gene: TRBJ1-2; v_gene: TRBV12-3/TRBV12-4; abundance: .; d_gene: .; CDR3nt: TGTGCCAGCAGCCTTATGGGGGGTGGCTACACCTTC; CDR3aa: CASSLMGGGYTF
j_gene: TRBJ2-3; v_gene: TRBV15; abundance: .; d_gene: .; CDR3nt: TGTGCCACCAGCAGAGAAGCCCAGGGCACAGATACGCAGTATTTT; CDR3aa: CATSREAQGTDTQYF
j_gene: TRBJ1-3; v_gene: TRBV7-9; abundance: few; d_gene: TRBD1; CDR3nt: TGTGCCAGCAGCTCCAGGACAGGTGGAAACACCATATATTTT; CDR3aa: CASSSRTGGNTIYF
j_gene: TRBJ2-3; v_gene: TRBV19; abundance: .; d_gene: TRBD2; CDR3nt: TGTGCCAGTAGTACCTCGGGACTAGCGGGAATTCCAGATACGCAGTATTTT; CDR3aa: CASSTSGLAGIPDTQYF
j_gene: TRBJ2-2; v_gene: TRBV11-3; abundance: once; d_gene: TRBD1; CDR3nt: TGTGCCAGCAGCGCACAGGGGGCGGGCACCGGGGAGCTGTTTTTT; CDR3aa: CASSAQGAGTGELFF
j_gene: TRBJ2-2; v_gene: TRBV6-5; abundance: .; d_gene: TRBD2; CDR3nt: TGTGCCTTCAAACCGGGGGGCACCGGGGAGCTGTTTTTT; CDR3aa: CAFKPGGTGELFF
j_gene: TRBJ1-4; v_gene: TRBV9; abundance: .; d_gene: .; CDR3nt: TGTGCCAGCAGCGTAGGGCCGGCGACAGCTAATGAAAAACTGTTTTTT; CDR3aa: CASSVGPATANEKLFF
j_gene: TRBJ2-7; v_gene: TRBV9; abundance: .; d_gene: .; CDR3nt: TGTGCCAGCAGCGTACTTTCCGGGAGCTACGAGCAGTACTTC; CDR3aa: CASSVLSGSYEQYF
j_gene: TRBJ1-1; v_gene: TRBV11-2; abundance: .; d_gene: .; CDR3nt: TGTGCCAGCAGCTTAAGGCTGAGGAGGGGCACTGAAGCTTTCTTT; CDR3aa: CASSLRLRRGTEAFF
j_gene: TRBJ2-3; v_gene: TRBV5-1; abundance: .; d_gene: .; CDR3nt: TGCGCCAGCAGCTCAGACAGCACAGATACGCAGTATTTT; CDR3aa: CASSSDSTDTQYF
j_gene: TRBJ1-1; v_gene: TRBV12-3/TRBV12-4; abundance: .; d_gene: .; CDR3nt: TGTGCCAGCAGCTATTCAGGGGTCACTGAAGCTTTCTTT; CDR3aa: CASSYSGVTEAFF
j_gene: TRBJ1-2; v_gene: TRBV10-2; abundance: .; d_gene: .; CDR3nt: TGCGCCAGCAGCTCCCGGGGGGCGACTGCCTATGGCTACACCTTC; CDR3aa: CASSSRGATAYGYTF
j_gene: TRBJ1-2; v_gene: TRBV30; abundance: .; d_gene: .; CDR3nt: TGTGCCTGGTATGGAGGTAGGGAGTATGGCTACACCTTC; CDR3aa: CAWYGGREYGYTF
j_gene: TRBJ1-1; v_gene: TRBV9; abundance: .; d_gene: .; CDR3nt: TGTGCCAGCAGCGTAGAGAGCAGGGCGGTAAATGGGGCTTTCTTT; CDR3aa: CASSVESRAVNGAFF
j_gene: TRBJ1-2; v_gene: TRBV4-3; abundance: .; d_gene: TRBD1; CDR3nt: TGCGCCAGCAGCCTTTTATTGGCAGGGGGCGTAGACTATGGCTACACCTTC; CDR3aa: CASSLLLAGGVDYGYTF